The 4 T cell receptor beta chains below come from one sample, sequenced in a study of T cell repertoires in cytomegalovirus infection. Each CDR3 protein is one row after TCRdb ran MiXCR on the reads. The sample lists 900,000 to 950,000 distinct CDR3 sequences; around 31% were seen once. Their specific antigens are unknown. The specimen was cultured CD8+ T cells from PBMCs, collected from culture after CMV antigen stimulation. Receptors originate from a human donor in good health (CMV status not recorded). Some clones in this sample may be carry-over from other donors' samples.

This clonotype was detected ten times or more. The CDR3 nucleotides read TGTGCCAGCAGTTTGGGAGGGGACAGCTATAATTCACCCCTCCACTTT. The encoded protein is CASSLGGDSYNSPLHF. The V and J genes are TRBV27 and TRBJ1-6, with 7 bases fitting TRBD1. Germline values: CDR1 MNHEY, CDR2 SMNVEV (reference sequence). This CDR3 is 16 amino acids long. V lost 3 bases, J lost 3 bases, and 5 bases stayed unmatched.

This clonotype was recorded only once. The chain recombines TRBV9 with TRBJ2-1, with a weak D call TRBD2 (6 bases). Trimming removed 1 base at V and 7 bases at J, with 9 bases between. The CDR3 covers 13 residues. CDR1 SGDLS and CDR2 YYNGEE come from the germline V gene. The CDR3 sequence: CASSVPGVNEQFF. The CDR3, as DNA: TGTGCCAGCAGCGTACCGGGGGTAAATGAGCAGTTCTTC.

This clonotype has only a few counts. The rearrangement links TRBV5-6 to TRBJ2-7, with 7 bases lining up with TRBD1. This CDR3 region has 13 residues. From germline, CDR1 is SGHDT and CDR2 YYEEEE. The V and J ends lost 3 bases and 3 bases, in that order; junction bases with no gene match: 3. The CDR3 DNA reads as TGTGCCAGCAGCTCGGACAGGATCTACGAGCAGTACTTC. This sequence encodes CASSSDRIYEQYF.

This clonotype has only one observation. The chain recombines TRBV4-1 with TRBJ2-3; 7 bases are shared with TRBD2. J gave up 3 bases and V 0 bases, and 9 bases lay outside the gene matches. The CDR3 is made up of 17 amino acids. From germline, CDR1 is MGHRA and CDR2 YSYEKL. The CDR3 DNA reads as TGCGCCAGCAGCCAAGATAGTCCTAGCGGCAGAACAGATACGCAGTATTTT. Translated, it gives CASSQDSPSGRTDTQYF.